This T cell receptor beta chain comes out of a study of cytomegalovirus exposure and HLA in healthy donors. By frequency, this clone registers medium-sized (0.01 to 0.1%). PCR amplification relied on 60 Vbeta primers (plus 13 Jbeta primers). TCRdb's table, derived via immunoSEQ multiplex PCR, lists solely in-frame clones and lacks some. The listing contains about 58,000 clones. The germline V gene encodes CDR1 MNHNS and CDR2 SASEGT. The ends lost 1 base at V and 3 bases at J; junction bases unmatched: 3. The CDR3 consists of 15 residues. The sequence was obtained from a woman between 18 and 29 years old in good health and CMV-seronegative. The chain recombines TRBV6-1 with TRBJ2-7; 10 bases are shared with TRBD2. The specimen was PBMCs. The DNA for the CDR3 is TGTGCCAGCAGTGAAGAGGCTAGCGGGAGCTACGAGCAGTACTTC. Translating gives CASSEEASGSYEQYF.